What follows are 21 T cell receptor beta chains derived from one specimen sequenced in a study of blood T cell repertoires in COVID-19. Only in-frame clones appear in the TCRdb table, and some are missing; sequencing was by immunoSEQ multiplex PCR. There are fewer than 350,000 clones in the sample; about nine tenths occur only once, and 4.1% lies in the top ten. Sequencing was done on a sample of PBMCs or T cells enriched from blood (not recorded which). The receptors originated from a woman aged 25 to 39 with acute COVID-19.

V gene TRBV5-6 combines with J gene TRBJ2-7; D might be TRBD1 (5 bases). V lost 1 base and J lost 3, with 11 bases in between. Looked up from germline, CDR1 is SGHDT and CDR2 is YYEEEE. The CDR3 length is 14 residues. The CDR3 bases are TGTGCCAGCAGCTTGTTCACAGGAAACTACGAGCAGTACTTC. It is translated as CASSLFTGNYEQYF.

The chain carries TRBV6-1 and TRBJ2-1; the match to TRBD2 covers 12 bases. V lost 2 bases to trimming and J lost 6 bases; unmatched junction nucleotides: 2. CDR3 length equals 15 residues. Germline-derived CDR1 and CDR2 are MNHNS and SASEGT. The CDR3 is CASSETSGRINEQFF. CDR3 sequence (DNA): TGTGCCAGCAGTGAAACTAGCGGGAGGATCAATGAGCAGTTCTTC.

The gene calls are TRBV7-8 and TRBJ2-1; no clear D. Germline V CDR1 and CDR2: SGHVS, FQNEAQ. The CDR3 runs to 15 residues. Trimming removed 1 base from V and 0 bases from J, with 7 bases in between. The CDR3 protein is CASSLGAGSYNEQFF. CDR3 coding DNA: TGTGCCAGCAGCTTAGGGGCAGGCTCCTACAATGAGCAGTTCTTC. The whole variable domain, filled in from reference TRBV7-8 and TRBJ2-1, reads GAGVSQSPRYKVAKRGQDVALRCDPISGHVSLFWYQQALGQGPEFLTYFQNEAQLDKSGLPSDRFFAERPEGSVSTLKIQRTQQEDSAVYLCASSLGAGSYNEQFFGPGTRLTVL.

This chain connects TRBV28 to TRBJ1-2, with 10 bases lining up with TRBD1. The V gene end was trimmed by 6 bases and the J gene end by 2 bases; junction bases not matched to a gene: 9. Germline assignment: CDR1 MDHEN and CDR2 SYDVKM. The CDR3 extends over 16 amino acids. The CDR3 region is CASSSPWTGGNYGYTF. The CDR3 coding sequence is TGTGCCAGCAGCTCCCCCTGGACAGGGGGGAACTATGGCTACACCTTC.

A remark on this clone: The sample carries other DNA sequences with the same CDR3. The chain is built from TRBV27 and TRBJ1-1; D call uncertain. The CDR3 runs 13 residues. V gave up 5 bases and J gave up 0 bases, with 7 bases separating them. Per germline, CDR1 MNHEY and CDR2 SMNVEV (reference sequence). CDR3 DNA: TGTGCCAGCAGTCTTTATATGAACACTGAAGCTTTCTTT. As protein: CASSLYMNTEAFF.

The V and J genes are TRBV11-2 and TRBJ1-4, with a possible D match to TRBD1 (6 bases). Trimming stripped 3 bases from V and 0 bases from J, with 20 bases between. Germline V CDR1 and CDR2: SGHAT, FQNNGV. The CDR3 contains 19 residues. CDR3 sequence (DNA): TGTGCCAGCAGCTTGGGCCGGGACACTTATAGAGCAACTAATGAAAAACTGTTTTTT. Encoded protein: CASSLGRDTYRATNEKLFF.

The chain employs TRBV28 and TRBJ1-3; TRBD1 agrees at 7 bases. This CDR3 spans 15 amino acids. V trimming: 5 bases; J trimming: 4 bases; junction bases outside the gene matches: 8. CDR1 and CDR2 from the germline V gene are MDHEN and SYDVKM. The CDR3 reads CASSQTDRAGNTIYF. The CDR3 DNA is TGTGCCAGCAGTCAAACCGACAGGGCCGGAAACACCATATATTTT. Full variable domain (missing parts from reference TRBV28 and TRBJ1-3): DVKVTQSSRYLVKRTGEKVFLECVQDMDHENMFWYRQDPGLGLRLIYFSYDVKMKEKGDIPEGYSVSREKKERFSLILESASTNQTSMYLCASSQTDRAGNTIYFGEGSWLTVV.

This chain joins TRBV27 and TRBJ1-5; unclear D gene. The germline V and J ends were trimmed by 5 bases and 7 bases, with 12 bases remaining between them. Germline V gene sequence: CDR1 MNHEY, CDR2 SMNVEV (reference sequence). CDR3 length: 13 residues. The CDR3 sequence: CASSALHSQPQHF. Here the CDR3 DNA reads TGTGCCAGCAGTGCCCTACATAGCCAGCCCCAGCATTTT.

CDR3 in amino acids: CASSTIGTHSYNEQFF. The CDR3 coding sequence is TGTGCCAGCAGCACGATCGGGACTCACTCCTACAATGAGCAGTTCTTC. The chain recombines TRBV7-3 with TRBJ2-1; tentatively, D is TRBD2 (6 bases). This CDR3 has 16 amino acids. V was cut by 5 bases and J by 0 bases, with 14 bases left in between. CDR1 is SGHTA, CDR2 FQGTGA, per germline.

The rearrangement links TRBV7-9 to TRBJ2-2; D is possibly TRBD1 (5 bases). The CDR3 runs 16 residues. Germline V lookup: CDR1 SEHNR, CDR2 FQNEAQ (reference sequence). Trimming stripped 7 bases from V and 2 bases from J, with 17 bases between. The CDR3 region has the DNA TGTGCCAGCACCGCAAGGGGCGGCCTAAACACCGGGGAGCTGTTTTTT. It specifies CASTARGGLNTGELFF.

The V gene is TRBV19, the J gene TRBJ1-5, with D hard to call. CDR3 length: 16 residues. Germline V gene data show CDR1 as LNHDA and CDR2 as SQIVND (reference sequence). V shed 5 bases and J shed 2 bases, with 16 bases lying between them. The CDR3 DNA is TGTGCCAGTAGTTCCTCACACGGGGAGGGCAATCAGCCCCAGCATTTT. Its translation: CASSSSHGEGNQPQHF.

The chain has TRBV5-1 and TRBJ2-1, with 9 nucleotides matching TRBD1. Germline CDR1 SGHRS, CDR2 YFSETQ. The CDR3 length is 16 residues. The V segment lost 4 bases and the J segment 8 bases; nucleotides outside the gene matches: 13. In DNA, the CDR3 is TGCGCCAGCAGCCGCCCGGGGGACAGGGTTATCGATGAGCAGTTCTTC. It codes for CASSRPGDRVIDEQFF.

This chain links TRBV9 with TRBJ2-3; 14 positions agree with TRBD2. J lost 6 bases, V lost 4 bases, and 7 bases had no gene match. The germline V gene has CDR1 SGDLS and CDR2 YYNGEE. The CDR3 covers 16 residues. The CDR3 DNA reads as TGTGCCAGCAGCTCCAGACTAGCGGGAGGGGTGGATACGCAGTATTTT. This translates into CASSSRLAGGVDTQYF.

V gene TRBV18 combines with J gene TRBJ2-2; D not certain. The CDR3 length is 14 residues. In germline, CDR1 is KGHSH, CDR2 LQKENI. The ends were cut back, 0 bases at V and 2 bases at J, with 4 bases in the middle. The CDR3 region is CASSPPKNTGELFF. The CDR3 DNA follows: TGTGCCAGCTCACCACCCAAAAACACCGGGGAGCTGTTTTTT. The full variable domain, in which reference TRBV18 and TRBJ2-2 provide the parts outside the CDR3, is NAGVMQNPRHLVRRRGQEARLRCSPMKGHSHVYWYRQLPEEGLKFMVYLQKENIIDESGMPKERFSAEFPKEGPSILRIQQVVRGDSAAYFCASSPPKNTGELFFGEGSRLTVL.

V and J are TRBV11-2 and TRBJ2-5; D gene uncertain. Germline assignment: CDR1 SGHAT and CDR2 FQNNGV. The CDR3 is made up of 13 amino acids. Trimming shortened V by 7 bases and J by 4 bases, and 13 bases separated the two germline ends. The DNA of the CDR3 is TGTGCCAGCACCAATCAGAATGGAGAGACCCAGTACTTC. The encoded protein is CASTNQNGETQYF.

The chain carries TRBV7-3 and TRBJ2-2; 7 bases are a match to TRBD1. The germline V gene encodes CDR1 SGHTA and CDR2 FQGTGA. J was trimmed by 6 bases and V by 4 bases; bases with no gene match: 8. This CDR3 comprises 15 residues. CDR3: CASSSRQGIPGELFF. CDR3 nucleotide sequence: TGTGCCAGCAGCTCCCGACAGGGAATCCCCGGGGAGCTGTTTTTT.

The V and J genes are TRBV14 and TRBJ1-4; 10 nucleotides line up with TRBD1. The V gene's germline CDR1 is SGHDN and CDR2 FVKESK. J gave up 6 bases and V 0 bases, and 4 bases lay outside the gene matches. The CDR3 runs to 16 residues. CDR3 DNA: TGTGCCAGCAGCCAAGAGGCCGGGACAGGGGATGAAAAACTGTTTTTT. This codes for CASSQEAGTGDEKLFF.

In nucleotides, the CDR3 is TGTGCCACCAGCAAAACACACACGAACACTGAAGCTTTCTTT. Its protein is CATSKTHTNTEAFF. This chain links TRBV15 with TRBJ1-1; D is undetermined. CDR3 length: 14 residues. Germline CDR1 is LNHNV and CDR2 is YYDKDF (reference sequence). V gave up 4 bases and J gave up 1 base, with 10 bases separating them.

V is TRBV30 and J is TRBJ2-5; 7 bases line up with TRBD1. The CDR3 contains 14 residues. Trimming took 3 bases from V and 4 from J; bases not matched to a gene: 8. Germline CDR1 and CDR2: GTSNPN and SVGIG (reference sequence). CDR3 loop: CAWRPTGPRETQYF. In DNA, the CDR3 is TGTGCCTGGAGGCCGACAGGGCCACGAGAGACCCAGTACTTC. The full variable domain, with the rest looked up from reference TRBV30 and TRBJ2-5, is SQTIHQWPATLVQPVGSPLSLECTVEGTSNPNLYWYRQAAGRGLQLLFYSVGIGQISSEVPQNLSASRPQDRQFILSSKKLLLSDSGFYLCAWRPTGPRETQYFGPGTRLLVL.

The chain recombines TRBV2 with TRBJ2-2; 13 bases align to TRBD2. Per the germline V gene, CDR1 is SNHLY and CDR2 is FYNNEI. The CDR3 is made up of 16 amino acids. The junction had 5 bases not matched to a gene; V was cut back by 6 bases and J by 4 bases. DNA for the CDR3: TGTGCCAGCAGCAGCGGGACTAGCGGGGCCACCGGGGAGCTGTTTTTT. Translating gives CASSSGTSGATGELFF.

This sequence joins TRBV12-3 or TRBV12-4 and TRBJ2-2, with D tentatively TRBD2 (5 bases). Trimming left V 8 bases short and J 4 bases short, with 5 bases between. CDR3 length equals 11 residues. The chain's CDR3 is CASEGTGELFF. The CDR3 DNA reads as TGTGCCAGCGAGGGCACCGGGGAGCTGTTTTTT.